A single sample gave rise to the 10 T cell receptor beta chains below, sequenced in a study of blood T cell repertoires in COVID-19. Only in-frame clones appear in the TCRdb table, and some are missing; sequencing was by immunoSEQ multiplex PCR. The data hold approximately 110,000 clones, with 75% to 90% observed a single time. Sequences were obtained from peripheral blood. These receptors came from a woman over 75 with acute or convalescent COVID-19.

The chain carries TRBV29-1 and TRBJ2-7; a possible D gene is TRBD2 (5 bases). This CDR3 comprises 15 residues. The germline V and J ends were trimmed by 6 bases and 6 bases, with 24 bases remaining between them. CDR1 is SQVTM, CDR2 ANQGSEA, per germline. CDR3 protein: CSVKRGSRMGAEQYF. DNA of the CDR3: TGCAGCGTGAAACGTGGGAGCAGAATGGGCGCCGAGCAGTACTTC.

In this sample, this clone turned up once. V gene TRBV27 combines with J gene TRBJ2-5; 10 bases align to TRBD1. Germline trimming cut 1 base from V and 4 bases from J; bases unmatched to any gene: 3. Per germline, CDR1 MNHEY and CDR2 SMNVEV (reference sequence). This CDR3 comprises 15 residues. The CDR3 coding sequence is TGTGCCAGCAGTTTATGGGGGACAGGGGTAGAGACCCAGTACTTC. This gives the protein CASSLWGTGVETQYF.

CDR3 protein: CASSQDGGTRNSPLHF. As DNA, the CDR3 is TGTGCCAGCAGCCAAGATGGAGGGACTCGTAATTCACCCCTCCACTTT. V and J are TRBV14 and TRBJ1-6; D is perhaps TRBD1 (5 bases). The CDR3 is 16 amino acids. In germline, CDR1 is SGHDN, CDR2 FVKESK. Trimming removed 0 bases at V and 6 bases at J, with 12 bases between.

This chain links TRBV19 with TRBJ2-3, with 7 bases fitting TRBD2. Looked up from germline, CDR1 is LNHDA and CDR2 is SQIVND (reference sequence). The CDR3 spans 17 residues. The V and J ends lost 3 bases and 2 bases, in that order; junction bases with no gene match: 11. CDR3 DNA sequence: TGTGCCAGTAGTATCATTTTGGGCGGGACTACCACAGATACGCAGTATTTT. Its protein product is CASSIILGGTTTDTQYF.

The CDR3 DNA reads TGTGCCAGCAGCCTCCAGGAGAACACTGAAGCTTTCTTT. It is translated as CASSLQENTEAFF. The chain is built from TRBV13 and TRBJ1-1, with D hard to call. V lost 5 bases and J 1 base, leaving 8 bases between the germline ends. There are 13 residues in the CDR3. Germline assignment: CDR1 PRHDT and CDR2 FYEKMQ (reference sequence).

The chain couples TRBV2 to TRBJ2-2; D possibly corresponds to TRBD2 (6 bases). This CDR3 is 13 amino acids long. CDR1 and CDR2 from the germline V gene are SNHLY and FYNNEI. V lost 6 bases and J lost 7, with 12 bases in between. The CDR3 sequence is CASSKGGDGELFF. CDR3 nucleotides: TGTGCCAGCAGCAAGGGAGGTGACGGGGAGCTGTTTTTT.

The chain links TRBV19 to TRBJ2-5; TRBD2 agrees at 7 bases. The germline V gene has CDR1 LNHDA and CDR2 SQIVND (reference sequence). This CDR3 has 14 residues. V dropped 4 bases and J dropped 5; count of bases not matched to a gene: 7. The CDR3 sequence is CASSTWTSPETQYF. The DNA for the CDR3 is TGTGCCAGTAGTACCTGGACTAGTCCGGAGACCCAGTACTTC. Looking up the rest from reference TRBV19 and TRBJ2-5 gives the full variable domain: DGGITQSPKYLFRKEGQNVTLSCEQNLNHDAMYWYRQDPGQGLRLIYYSQIVNDFQKGDIAEGYSVSREKKESFPLTVTSAQKNPTAFYLCASSTWTSPETQYFGPGTRLLVL.

This clone came up once. The chain recombines TRBV27 with TRBJ2-7; 9 bases are a match to TRBD1. J gave up 4 bases and V 6 bases, and 10 bases lay outside the gene matches. Germline V gene data show CDR1 as MNHEY and CDR2 as SMNVEV (reference sequence). The CDR3 spans 15 residues. The CDR3 coding sequence is TGTGCCAGCAGCCGTGCCGGGACAGGGAAGTACGAGCAGTACTTC. This sequence encodes CASSRAGTGKYEQYF.

This clone was counted a single time. V is TRBV6-2 or TRBV6-3 and J is TRBJ1-4; D call uncertain. The CDR3 loop spans 13 amino acids. The V end lost 2 bases, the J end lost 4 bases, and 5 bases lay between the germline ends. Germline V gene sequence: CDR1 MNHEY, CDR2 SVGEGT. CDR3 protein: CASSYHSNEKLFF. DNA of the CDR3: TGTGCCAGCAGTTACCACAGTAATGAAAAACTGTTTTTT.

V usage is TRBV28 and J usage is TRBJ2-1; 7 bases are a match to TRBD1. Trimming cost V 5 bases and J 6 bases; bases outside gene matches: 13. Germline CDR1 reads MDHEN; CDR2 reads SYDVKM. CDR3 length equals 16 residues. The CDR3: CASSMPSGGAPNEQFF. The DNA for the CDR3 is TGTGCCAGCAGTATGCCTTCAGGGGGTGCTCCCAATGAGCAGTTCTTC.